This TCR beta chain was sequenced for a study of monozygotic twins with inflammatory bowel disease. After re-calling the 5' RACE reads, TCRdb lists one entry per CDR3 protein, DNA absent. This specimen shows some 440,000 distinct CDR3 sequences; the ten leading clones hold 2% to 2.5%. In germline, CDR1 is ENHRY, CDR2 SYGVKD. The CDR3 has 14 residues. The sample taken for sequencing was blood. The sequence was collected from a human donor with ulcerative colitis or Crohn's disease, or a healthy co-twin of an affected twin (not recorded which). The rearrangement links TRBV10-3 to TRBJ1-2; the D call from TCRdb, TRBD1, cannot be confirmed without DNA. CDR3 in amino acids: CAISESTGGDGYTF.